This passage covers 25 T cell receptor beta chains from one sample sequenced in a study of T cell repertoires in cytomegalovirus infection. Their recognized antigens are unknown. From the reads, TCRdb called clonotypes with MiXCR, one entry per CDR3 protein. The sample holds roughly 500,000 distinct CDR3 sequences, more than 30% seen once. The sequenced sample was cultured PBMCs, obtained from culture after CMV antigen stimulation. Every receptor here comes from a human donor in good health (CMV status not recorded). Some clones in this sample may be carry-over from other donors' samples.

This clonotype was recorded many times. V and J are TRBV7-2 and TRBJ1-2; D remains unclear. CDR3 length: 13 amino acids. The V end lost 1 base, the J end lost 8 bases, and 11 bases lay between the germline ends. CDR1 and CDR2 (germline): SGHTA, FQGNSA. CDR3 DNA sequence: TGTGCCAGCAGCTTAGTTACTATGGGAGGCTACACCTTC. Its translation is CASSLVTMGGYTF.

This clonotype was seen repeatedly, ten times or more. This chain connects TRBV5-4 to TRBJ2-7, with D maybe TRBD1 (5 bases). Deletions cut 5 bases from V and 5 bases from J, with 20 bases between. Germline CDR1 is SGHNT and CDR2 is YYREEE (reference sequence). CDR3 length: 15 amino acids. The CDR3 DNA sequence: TGTGCCAGCAGGTCGGGCGTTGGGGCAGCCGACGAGCAGTACTTC. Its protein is CASRSGVGAADEQYF.

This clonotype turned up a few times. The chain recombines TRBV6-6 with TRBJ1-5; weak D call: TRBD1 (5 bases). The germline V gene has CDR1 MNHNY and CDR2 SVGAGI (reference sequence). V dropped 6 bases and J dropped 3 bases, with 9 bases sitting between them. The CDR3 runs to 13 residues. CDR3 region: CASRNRFNQPQHF. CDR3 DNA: TGTGCCAGCAGAAACAGGTTCAATCAGCCCCAGCATTTT.

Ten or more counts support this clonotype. DNA of the CDR3: TGTGCCAGCAGCCGTTCGACAGGGTTCTCTGAAGCTTTCTTT. Protein product: CASSRSTGFSEAFF. The V call is TRBV7-2, the J call TRBJ1-1; 7 bases match TRBD1. After removal of 5 bases from V and 6 bases from J, the junction contained 9 bases not matched to a gene. The CDR3 runs 14 residues. Germline CDR1 and CDR2: SGHTA and FQGNSA.

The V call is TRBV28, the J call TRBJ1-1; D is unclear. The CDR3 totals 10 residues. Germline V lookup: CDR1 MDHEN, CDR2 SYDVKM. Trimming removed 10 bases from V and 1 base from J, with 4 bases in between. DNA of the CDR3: TGTGCCACCAAGAACACTGAAGCTTTCTTT. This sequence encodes CATKNTEAFF. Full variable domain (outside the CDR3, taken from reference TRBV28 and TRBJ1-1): DVKVTQSSRYLVKRTGEKVFLECVQDMDHENMFWYRQDPGLGLRLIYFSYDVKMKEKGDIPEGYSVSREKKERFSLILESASTNQTSMYLCATKNTEAFFGQGTRLTVV.

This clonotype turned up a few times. CDR3 amino acids: CASSLQNTQYF. The DNA for the CDR3 is TGTGCCAGCAGCTTGCAAAATACGCAGTATTTT. The chain combines TRBV7-2 with TRBJ2-3, with D unclear. The CDR3 extends over 11 amino acids. The V end was cut by 3 bases, the J end by 7 bases, with 5 bases between. The germline V gene has CDR1 SGHTA and CDR2 FQGNSA.

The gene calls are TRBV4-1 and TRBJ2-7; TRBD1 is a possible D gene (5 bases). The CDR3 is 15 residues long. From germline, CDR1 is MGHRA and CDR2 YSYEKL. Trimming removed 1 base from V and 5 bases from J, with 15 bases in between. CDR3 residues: CASSQGYHRQDEQYF. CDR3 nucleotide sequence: TGCGCCAGCAGCCAAGGATATCACAGGCAGGACGAGCAGTACTTC.

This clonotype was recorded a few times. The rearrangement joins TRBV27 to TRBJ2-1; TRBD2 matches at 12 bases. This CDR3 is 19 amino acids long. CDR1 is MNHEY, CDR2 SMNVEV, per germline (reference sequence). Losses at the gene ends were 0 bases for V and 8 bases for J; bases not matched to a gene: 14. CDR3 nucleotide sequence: TGTGCCAGCAGTTTATCGTTTCAACAACGACTAGCGGGAGAGGATGAGCAGTTCTTC. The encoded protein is CASSLSFQQRLAGEDEQFF.

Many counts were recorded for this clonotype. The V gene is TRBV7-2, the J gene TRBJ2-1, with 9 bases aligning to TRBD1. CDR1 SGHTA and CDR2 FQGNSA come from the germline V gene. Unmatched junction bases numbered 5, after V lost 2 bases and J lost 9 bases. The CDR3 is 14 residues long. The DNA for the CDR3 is TGTGCCAGCAGCTTATACAGGGGGCACGGTGAGCAGTTCTTC. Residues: CASSLYRGHGEQFF.

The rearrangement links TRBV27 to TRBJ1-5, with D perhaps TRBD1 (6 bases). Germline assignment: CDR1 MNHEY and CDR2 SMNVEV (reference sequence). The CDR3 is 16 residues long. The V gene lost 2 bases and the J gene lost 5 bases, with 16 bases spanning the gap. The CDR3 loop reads CASSLSAGEEYQPQHF. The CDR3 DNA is TGTGCCAGCAGTTTAAGTGCAGGGGAGGAATATCAGCCCCAGCATTTT.

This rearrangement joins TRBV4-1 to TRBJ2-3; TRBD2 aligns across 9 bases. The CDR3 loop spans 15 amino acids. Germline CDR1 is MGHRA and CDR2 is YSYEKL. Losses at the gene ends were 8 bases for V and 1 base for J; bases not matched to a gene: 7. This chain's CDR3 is CASRIAGDGTDTQYF. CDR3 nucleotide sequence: TGCGCCAGCCGTATAGCGGGAGATGGCACAGATACGCAGTATTTT.

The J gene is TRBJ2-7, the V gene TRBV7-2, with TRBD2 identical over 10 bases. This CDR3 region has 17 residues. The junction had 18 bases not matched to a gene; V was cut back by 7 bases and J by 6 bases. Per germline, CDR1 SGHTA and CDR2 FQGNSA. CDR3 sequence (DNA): TGTGCCAGCACCTTTTTTATAGCGGGAGGTGGGTTAGGCGAGCAGTACTTC. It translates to CASTFFIAGGGLGEQYF.

The CDR3 protein is CASSQVSSEQFF. The CDR3 bases are TGCGCCAGCAGCCAAGTCTCTAGTGAGCAGTTCTTC. This chain connects TRBV4-1 to TRBJ2-1, with no clear D. This CDR3 region has 12 residues. The germline V and J ends were trimmed by 1 base and 9 bases, with 7 bases remaining between them. Germline V gene lookup returns CDR1 MGHRA and CDR2 YSYEKL.

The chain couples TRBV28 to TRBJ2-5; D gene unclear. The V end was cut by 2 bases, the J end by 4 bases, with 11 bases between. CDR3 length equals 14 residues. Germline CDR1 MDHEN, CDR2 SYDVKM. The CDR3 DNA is TGTGCCAGCAGTTTACTTAGTCTGGGAGAGACCCAGTACTTC. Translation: CASSLLSLGETQYF.

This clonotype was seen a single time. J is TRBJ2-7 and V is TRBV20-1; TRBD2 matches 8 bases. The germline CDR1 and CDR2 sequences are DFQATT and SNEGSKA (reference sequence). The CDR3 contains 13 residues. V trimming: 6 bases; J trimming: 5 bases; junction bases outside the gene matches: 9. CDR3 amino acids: CSALDWTSNEQYF. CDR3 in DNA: TGCAGTGCCCTCGACTGGACTAGCAACGAGCAGTACTTC.

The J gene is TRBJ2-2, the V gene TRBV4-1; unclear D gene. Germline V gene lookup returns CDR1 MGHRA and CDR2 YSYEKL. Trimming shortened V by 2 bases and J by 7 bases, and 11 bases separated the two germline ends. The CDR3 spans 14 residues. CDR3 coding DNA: TGCGCCAGCAGCCAAATGGGAAGCATCGGGGAGCTGTTTTTT. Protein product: CASSQMGSIGELFF.

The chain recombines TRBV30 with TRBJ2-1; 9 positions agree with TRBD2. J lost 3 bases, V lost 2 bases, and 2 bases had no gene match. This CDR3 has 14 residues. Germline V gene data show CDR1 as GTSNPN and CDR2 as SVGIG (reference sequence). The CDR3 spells CAWSRLADYNEQFF. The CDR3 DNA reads TGTGCCTGGAGTCGACTAGCGGACTACAATGAGCAGTTCTTC.

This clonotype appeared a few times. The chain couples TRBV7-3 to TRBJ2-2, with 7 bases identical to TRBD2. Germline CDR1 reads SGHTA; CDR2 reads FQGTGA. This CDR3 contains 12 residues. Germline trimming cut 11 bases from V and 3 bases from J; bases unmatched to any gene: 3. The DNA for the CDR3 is TGTGCCTCCGGGGGGTACACCGGGGAGCTGTTTTTT. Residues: CASGGYTGELFF.

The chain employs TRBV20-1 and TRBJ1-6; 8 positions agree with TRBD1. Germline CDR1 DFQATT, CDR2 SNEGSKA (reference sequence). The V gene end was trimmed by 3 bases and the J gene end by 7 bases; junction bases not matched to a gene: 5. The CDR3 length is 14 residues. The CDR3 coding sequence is TGCAGTGCTAGGGGACAGGAGATGAATTCACCCCTCCACTTT. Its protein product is CSARGQEMNSPLHF.

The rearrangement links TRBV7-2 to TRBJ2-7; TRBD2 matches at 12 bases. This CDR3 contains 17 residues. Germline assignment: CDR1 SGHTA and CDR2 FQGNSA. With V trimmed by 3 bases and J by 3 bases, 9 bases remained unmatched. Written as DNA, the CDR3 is TGTGCCAGCAGCTTTACGACTTCGACTAGCGGGGGCTACGAGCAGTACTTC. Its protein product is CASSFTTSTSGGYEQYF.

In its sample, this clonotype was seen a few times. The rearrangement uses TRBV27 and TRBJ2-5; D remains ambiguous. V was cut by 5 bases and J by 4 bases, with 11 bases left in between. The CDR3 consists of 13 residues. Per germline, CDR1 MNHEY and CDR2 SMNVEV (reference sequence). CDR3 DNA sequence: TGTGCCAGCAGTCCCCTGGAGTCAGAGACCCAGTACTTC. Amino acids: CASSPLESETQYF.

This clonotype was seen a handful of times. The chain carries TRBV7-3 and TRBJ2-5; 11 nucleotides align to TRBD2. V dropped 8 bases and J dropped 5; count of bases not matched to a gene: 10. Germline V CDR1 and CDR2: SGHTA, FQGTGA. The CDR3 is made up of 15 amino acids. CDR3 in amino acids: CASSPLAGALETQYF. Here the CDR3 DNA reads TGTGCCAGCTCACCACTAGCGGGAGCGTTGGAGACCCAGTACTTC.

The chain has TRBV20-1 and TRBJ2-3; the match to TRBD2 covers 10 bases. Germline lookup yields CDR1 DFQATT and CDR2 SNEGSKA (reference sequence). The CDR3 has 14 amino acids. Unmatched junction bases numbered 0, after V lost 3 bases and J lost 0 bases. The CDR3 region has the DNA TGCAGTGCTAGGGGACTAGCGAGCACAGATACGCAGTATTTT. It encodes CSARGLASTDTQYF.

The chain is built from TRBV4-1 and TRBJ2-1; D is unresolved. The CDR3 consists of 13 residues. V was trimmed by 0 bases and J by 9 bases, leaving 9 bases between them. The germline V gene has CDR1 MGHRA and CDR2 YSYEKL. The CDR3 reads CASSQEIVVEQFF. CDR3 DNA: TGCGCCAGCAGCCAAGAAATTGTTGTTGAGCAGTTCTTC.

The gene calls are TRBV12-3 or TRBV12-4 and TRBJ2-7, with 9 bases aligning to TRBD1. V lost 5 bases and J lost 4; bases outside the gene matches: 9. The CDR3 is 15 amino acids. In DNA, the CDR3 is TGTGCCAGCAGTATACAAGGACAGGGGCAGTACGAGCAGTACGTC. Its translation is CASSIQGQGQYEQYV.